This T cell receptor beta chain emerged from a study of PD-1 blockade in classical Hodgkin lymphoma. General study findings and limits: When set against healthy donors, newly diagnosed patients were reported to show lower baseline TCR diversity.

This clone was found a few times. Its matching antigen is unknown. The repertoire was sequenced with immunoSEQ multiplex PCR; TCRdb's copy has only in-frame clones and lacks some. The data contain about 94,000 clones, about 92% of them singletons. The CDR3 has 12 amino acids. The germline V and J ends were trimmed by 3 bases and 5 bases, with 5 bases remaining between them. CDR1 MDHEN and CDR2 SYDVKM come from the germline V gene. Stated time point: cycle 4 day 1 (C4D1), after 5 to 7 weeks of nivolumab. Each of the patients experienced relapse following autologous stem cell transplantation, and their brentuximab vedotin exposure differed.

The specimen was peripheral blood mononuclear cells (PBMCs), collected before the fourth cycle of nivolumab. The clonotype comes from a human donor with classical Hodgkin lymphoma. The J gene is TRBJ1-5, the V gene TRBV28; no reliable D call. The CDR3 here is CASSLQDQPQHF. The CDR3 DNA is TGTGCCAGCAGTTTGCAGGATCAGCCCCAGCATTTT. The whole variable domain, filled in from reference TRBV28 and TRBJ1-5, reads DVKVTQSSRYLVKRTGEKVFLECVQDMDHENMFWYRQDPGLGLRLIYFSYDVKMKEKGDIPEGYSVSREKKERFSLILESASTNQTSMYLCASSLQDQPQHFGDGTRLSIL.